Sequencing of this TCR beta chain was carried out in a study of blood T cell repertoires in COVID-19. Study as a whole: The analysed material was cDNA or gDNA that came from T cells, B-cell-depleted T cells, or PBMCs.

Methods used by the authors: Reference gene primers were amplified, and this amplification served to estimate nucleated cell counts. Produced via immunoSEQ multiplex PCR; TCRdb's table is partial and in-frame only. The DNA gave D and trimming, while V, J and clone size come from that table. The table lists 250,000 to 300,000 clones, 65% to 90% of them singletons. CDR1 and CDR2 (germline): MNHEY, SVGEGT. The CDR3 sequence is 18 residues long. V was cut by 0 bases and J by 7 bases, with 19 bases left in between. The sequenced material came from peripheral blood. This receptor was taken from a woman aged 55-69 years with active or convalescent COVID-19. The J gene is TRBJ1-6, the V gene TRBV6-2 or TRBV6-3; TRBD1 is a possible D gene (5 bases). The CDR3 spells CASSYSLILAGRNSPLHF. CDR3 in DNA: TGTGCCAGCAGTTACTCCCTTATTCTGGCAGGGCGGAATTCACCCCTCCACTTT.